The entry that follows covers one TCR beta chain sequence. Only a few counts were recorded for this clone. Its cognate antigen has yet to be identified. The sample holds no much larger clone one base away, and base qualities are not on file. The data derive from a study of T cell changes during pregnancy in multiple sclerosis (dated by TCRdb to between 2018 and 2021). Regarding the research as a whole: Changes in the T cell repertoire over the course of pregnancy were examined in this study in women with multiple sclerosis.

The junction carries 15 bases between V and J, which are trimmed by 7 bases and 3 bases respectively. Taken from cysteine to phenylalanine, the CDR3 has 14 residues. This entry keeps only the CDR3 DNA: 42 bases, framed from base 1. Looking up the germline V gene yields CDR1 MDHEN and CDR2 SYDVKM. Library preparation used the immunoSEQ multiplex PCR assay. Not all clones reach the TCRdb copy of this immuneACCESS table, which keeps in-frame sequences only. Checked studies attribute under half of the gap to unresolved V genes and leave the rest unexplained. The sample data list about 36,000 clones, and almost 95% of these were observed just once. The ten largest clones represent over 1% of the sample.

The receptor was isolated from a female donor with multiple sclerosis, enrolled in a pregnancy study. The chain was built from TRBV28 and TRBJ2-5; the D gene is possibly TRBD2, with 5 bases matching. Sequenced: PBMCs (not recorded whether the cells were cultured). DNA sequence: TGTGCCAGCACCGACTGGGGAGATGAAGAGACCCAGTACTTC. Its coded protein is CASTDWGDEETQYF. Outside the CDR3, residues come from the reference TRBV28 and TRBJ2-5 proteins, so the full variable domain is: DVKVTQSSRYLVKRTGEKVFLECVQDMDHENMFWYRQDPGLGLRLIYFSYDVKMKEKGDIPEGYSVSREKKERFSLILESASTNQTSMYLCASTDWGDEETQYFGPGTRLLVL.